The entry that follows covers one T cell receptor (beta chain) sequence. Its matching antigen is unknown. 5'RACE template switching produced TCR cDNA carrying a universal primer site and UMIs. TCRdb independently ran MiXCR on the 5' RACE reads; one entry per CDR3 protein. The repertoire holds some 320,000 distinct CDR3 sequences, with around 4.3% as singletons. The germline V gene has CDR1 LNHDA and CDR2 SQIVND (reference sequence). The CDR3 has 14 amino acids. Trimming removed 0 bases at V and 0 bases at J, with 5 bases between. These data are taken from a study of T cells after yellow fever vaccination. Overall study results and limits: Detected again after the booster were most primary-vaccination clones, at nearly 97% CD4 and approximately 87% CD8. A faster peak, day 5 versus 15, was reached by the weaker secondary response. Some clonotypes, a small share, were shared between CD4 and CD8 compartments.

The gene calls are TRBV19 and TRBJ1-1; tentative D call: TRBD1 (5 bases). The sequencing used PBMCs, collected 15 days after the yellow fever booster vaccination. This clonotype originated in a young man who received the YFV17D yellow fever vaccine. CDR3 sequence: CASSIDRVNTEAFF. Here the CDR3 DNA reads TGTGCCAGTAGTATAGACAGGGTGAACACTGAAGCTTTCTTT.